The 10 T cell receptor beta chains below all came from one sample that was sequenced in a study of human T cells and chemical hapten exposure. The time point is: patch test 1, 2 weeks after DPC sensitization. Treatment meaning: therapeutic diphenylcyclopropenone sensitization with weekly scalp DPC. Blood, whole and unfractionated, served as the source for total RNA extraction. TCRdb redid the calling of the RACE reads with MiXCR, one entry per CDR3 protein. This table has more than 30,000 distinct CDR3 sequences, about 6.3% appearing once. The specimen was whole blood, collected in connection with sensitization to the hapten diphenylcyclopropenone (DPC). Receptor source: a woman aged 30 to 39 with alopecia areata. Some clones in this sample may be carry-over from other donors' samples.

This clonotype was observed at least ten times. The chain uses TRBV7-2 and TRBJ2-7, with 7 bases lining up with TRBD1. Germline lookup yields CDR1 SGHTA and CDR2 FQGNSA. This CDR3 is 14 amino acids long. Unmatched junction bases numbered 11, after V lost 5 bases and J lost 7 bases. CDR3 sequence (DNA): TGTGCCAGCAGCATCCGGGACAGCAGGTGGGAGCAGTACTTC. Translated, it gives CASSIRDSRWEQYF. Full variable domain (rest looked up from reference TRBV7-2 and TRBJ2-7): GAGVSQSPSNKVTEKGKDVELRCDPISGHTALYWYRQSLGQGLEFLIYFQGNSAPDKSGLPSDRFSAERTGGSVSTLTIQRTQQEDSAVYLCASSIRDSRWEQYFGPGTRLTVT.

In its sample, this clonotype was seen a few times. The rearrangement links TRBV29-1 to TRBJ2-3; 8 bases map to TRBD2. Unmatched junction bases numbered 7, after V lost 5 bases and J lost 3 bases. Germline values: CDR1 SQVTM, CDR2 ANQGSEA. The CDR3 is 14 residues long. CDR3 protein: CSVSLAGGTDTQYF. The CDR3 DNA reads as TGCAGCGTTTCCCTCGCGGGGGGAACAGATACGCAGTATTTT.

This chain joins TRBV14 and TRBJ1-6; maybe TRBD1 (6 bases). There are 16 residues in the CDR3. Germline CDR1 reads SGHDN; CDR2 reads FVKESK. V gave up 3 bases and J gave up 6 bases, with 15 bases separating them. The CDR3 here is CASSQLPGTINSPLHF. The CDR3 nucleotides are TGTGCCAGCAGCCAGCTCCCCGGGACAATTAATTCACCCCTCCACTTT.

This clonotype was recorded at least ten times. This chain uses TRBV2 with TRBJ2-7; 9 bases map to TRBD1. Germline assignment: CDR1 SNHLY and CDR2 FYNNEI. Germline trimming cut 11 bases from V and 5 bases from J; bases unmatched to any gene: 7. The CDR3 extends over 12 amino acids. CDR3 region: CADRGLKNEQYF. The CDR3 region has the DNA TGTGCCGACAGGGGGTTAAAGAACGAGCAGTACTTC.

This clonotype was found a few times. The chain employs TRBV7-9 and TRBJ2-4; the D gene is possibly TRBD1 (6 bases). The CDR3 is 15 amino acids. The V end lost 5 bases, the J end lost 0 bases, and 11 bases lay between the germline ends. CDR1 and CDR2 (germline): SEHNR, FQNEAQ (reference sequence). The CDR3 region has the DNA TGTGCCAGCAGCAGGGACATACTAGCCAAAAACATTCAGTACTTC. Its translation: CASSRDILAKNIQYF.

This clonotype was recorded a few times. V gene TRBV28 combines with J gene TRBJ2-6; D unresolved. V lost 6 bases to trimming and J lost 2 bases, with 14 bases between them. CDR1 and CDR2 from the germline V gene are MDHEN and SYDVKM. CDR3 size: 16 residues. CDR3 amino acids: CASRVPSGAGANVLTF. The CDR3 region has the DNA TGTGCCAGCAGGGTGCCGTCTGGGGCTGGGGCCAACGTCCTGACTTTC. Filled out from reference TRBV28 and TRBJ2-6, the complete variable domain reads DVKVTQSSRYLVKRTGEKVFLECVQDMDHENMFWYRQDPGLGLRLIYFSYDVKMKEKGDIPEGYSVSREKKERFSLILESASTNQTSMYLCASRVPSGAGANVLTFGAGSRLTVL.

There are many counts of this clonotype. The chain is built from TRBV10-1 and TRBJ1-2; 12 bases align to TRBD1. Germline-derived CDR1 and CDR2 are WNHNN and SYGVQD (reference sequence). The CDR3 consists of 15 residues. V lost 9 bases, J lost 7 bases, and 12 bases stayed unmatched. This CDR3 is CARTRDRGLFAGYTF. In nucleotides, the CDR3 is TGCGCCAGAACCCGGGACAGGGGGCTGTTTGCTGGCTACACCTTC.

Only a few counts were recorded for this clonotype. The rearrangement joins TRBV7-2 to TRBJ2-3, with 8 bases matching TRBD1. V gave up 6 bases and J gave up 5 bases; unmatched junction bases: 4. Germline CDR1 reads SGHTA; CDR2 reads FQGNSA. The CDR3 consists of 13 residues. CDR3 nucleotides: TGTGCCAGCAGAACCACAGGGGGAGATACGCAGTATTTT. Its protein product is CASRTTGGDTQYF.

This clonotype was observed a few times. The rearrangement uses TRBV12-3 or TRBV12-4 and TRBJ2-2; 11 nucleotides align to TRBD2. This CDR3 spans 15 amino acids. V lost 3 bases to trimming and J lost 4 bases; unmatched junction nucleotides: 1. CDR3 sequence: CASSFGLAGTGELFF. The CDR3 DNA follows: TGTGCCAGCAGTTTCGGACTAGCGGGCACCGGGGAGCTGTTTTTT.

V and J are TRBV29-1 and TRBJ2-7, with D maybe TRBD1 (6 bases). The germline V gene has CDR1 SQVTM and CDR2 ANQGSEA. There are 12 residues in the CDR3. Trimming shortened V by 7 bases and J by 4 bases, and 14 bases separated the two germline ends. The CDR3 sequence: CSGLDSRYEQYF. The CDR3 DNA follows: TGCAGCGGTCTGGACAGCAGGTACGAGCAGTACTTC.